This TCR beta chain came from a study of CD8 T cells in Susac syndrome. The T cells that were sequenced for TCR beta were CD8+ and CD4+ cells from blood. Negative isolation yielded CD8+ and CD4+ T cells; FACS enriched TEMRA cells. Trimming removed 7 bases from V and 4 bases from J; junction bases left unmatched: 11. Germline CDR1 MNHNY, CDR2 SVGAGI (reference sequence). The CDR3 runs to 15 residues. RNA totalling roughly 0.45 to 1 ug underwent reverse transcription with random hexamers. The CDR3 of TCR beta was amplified by immunoSEQ multiplex PCR across 54 Vbeta and 13 Jbeta. MiXCR was run by TCRdb on the immunoSEQ multiplex PCR reads, yielding one entry per CDR3 protein. Here the sample spans tens of thousands of distinct CDR3 sequences, 90% to 95% being singletons.

V and J are TRBV6-6 and TRBJ2-7, with 9 bases that match TRBD1. The specimen sequenced was CD8+ T cells from PBMCs. The clonotype originates from a human donor with multiple sclerosis. This CDR3 reads CASKFHRDRGYEQYF. Written as DNA, the CDR3 is TGTGCCAGCAAGTTTCACCGAGACAGGGGGTACGAGCAGTACTTC.